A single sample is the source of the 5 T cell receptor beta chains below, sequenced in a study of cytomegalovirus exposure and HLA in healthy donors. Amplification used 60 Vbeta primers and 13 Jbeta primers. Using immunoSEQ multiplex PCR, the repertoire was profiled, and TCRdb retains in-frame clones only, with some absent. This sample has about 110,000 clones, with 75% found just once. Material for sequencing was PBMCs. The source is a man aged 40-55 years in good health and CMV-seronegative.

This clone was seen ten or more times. CDR3 sequence reads: CASSETGGTSYGYTF. The DNA for the CDR3 is TGTGCCAGCAGTGAAACAGGGGGCACATCCTATGGCTACACCTTC. The chain couples TRBV6-1 to TRBJ1-2; TRBD1 aligns across 9 bases. Germline assignment: CDR1 MNHNS and CDR2 SASEGT. J lost 4 bases, V lost 2 bases, and 5 bases had no gene match. The CDR3 consists of 15 residues.

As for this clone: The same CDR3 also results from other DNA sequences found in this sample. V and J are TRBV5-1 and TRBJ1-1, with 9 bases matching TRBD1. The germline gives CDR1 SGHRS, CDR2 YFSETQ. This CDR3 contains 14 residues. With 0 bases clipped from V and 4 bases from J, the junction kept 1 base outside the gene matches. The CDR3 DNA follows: TGCGCCAGCAGCTTGGGACAGGGGGGCACTGAAGCTTTCTTT. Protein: CASSLGQGGTEAFF.

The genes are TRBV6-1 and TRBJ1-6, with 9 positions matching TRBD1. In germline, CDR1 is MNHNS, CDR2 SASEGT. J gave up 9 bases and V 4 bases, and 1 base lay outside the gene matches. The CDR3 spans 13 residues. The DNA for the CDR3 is TGTGCCAGCAGTGTGGACAGGGGTTCACCCCTCCACTTT. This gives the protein CASSVDRGSPLHF.

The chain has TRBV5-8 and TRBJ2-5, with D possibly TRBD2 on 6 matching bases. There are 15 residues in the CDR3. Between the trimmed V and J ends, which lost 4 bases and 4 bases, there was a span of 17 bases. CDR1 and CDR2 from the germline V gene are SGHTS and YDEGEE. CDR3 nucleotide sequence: TGTGCCAGCAGCCCACTCCTAGCGTCCGGAGAGACCCAGTACTTC. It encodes CASSPLLASGETQYF.

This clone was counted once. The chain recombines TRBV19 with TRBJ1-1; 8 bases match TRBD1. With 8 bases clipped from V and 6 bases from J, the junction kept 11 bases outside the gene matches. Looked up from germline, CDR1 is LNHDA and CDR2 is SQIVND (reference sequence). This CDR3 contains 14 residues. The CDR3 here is CASSEQGALSEAFF. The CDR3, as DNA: TGTGCCAGTTCCGAGCAGGGGGCGTTGTCTGAAGCTTTCTTT.